This is a list of T cell receptor beta chains from one sample in a study of shared clonotypes between healthy human individuals. Sequencing used immunoSEQ multiplex PCR; TCRdb keeps in-frame clones, though not all of them. Counted here are over a million clones, about 80% occurring once; the ten biggest clones make up about 1.4%. The sample comprised memory CD4+ T cells sorted from blood. These receptors came from a man aged 18 to 29 in good health. Both conserved end residues are part of each CDR3. A D gene is named only where the DNA matches it firmly. Not all rows give a size; the values are once, few, many and, for expanded clones, a class.

j_gene: TRBJ2-2
len: 12
abundance: -
d_gene: -
v_gene: TRBV27
CDR3nt: TGTGCCAGCAGTTTCCGCACCGGGGAGCTGTTTTTT
CDR3aa: CASSFRTGELFF

j_gene: TRBJ1-3
len: 14
abundance: -
d_gene: -
v_gene: TRBV4-2
CDR3nt: TGTGCCAGCAGCCAAGATTACACTGGAAACACCATATATTTT
CDR3aa: CASSQDYTGNTIYF

j_gene: TRBJ1-2
len: 12
abundance: -
d_gene: -
v_gene: TRBV4-1
CDR3nt: TGCGCCAGCAGCCAAGAAGGCCGGAGGAAACTCTTC
CDR3aa: CASSQEGRRKLF

j_gene: TRBJ2-7
len: 16
abundance: few
d_gene: -
v_gene: TRBV2
CDR3nt: TGTGCCAGCAGTGATCGGGGTACACGGGGCTCCTACGAGCAGTACTTC
CDR3aa: CASSDRGTRGSYEQYF

j_gene: TRBJ2-7
len: 14
abundance: -
d_gene: TRBD1
v_gene: TRBV11-3
CDR3nt: TGTGCCAGCAGCCGGTCCGGGACAGACTACGAGCAGTACTTC
CDR3aa: CASSRSGTDYEQYF

j_gene: TRBJ2-2
len: 16
abundance: -
d_gene: TRBD2
v_gene: TRBV7-2
CDR3nt: TGTGCCAGCAGCTTAGTGGGACTAGCTCTCACCGGGGAGCTGTTTTTT
CDR3aa: CASSLVGLALTGELFF

j_gene: TRBJ1-1
len: 14
abundance: -
d_gene: -
v_gene: TRBV6-5
CDR3nt: TGTGCCAGCAGTTACTCGCTCTGGGAGGGCCAAGCTTTCTTT
CDR3aa: CASSYSLWEGQAFF

j_gene: TRBJ2-4
len: 15
abundance: -
d_gene: -
v_gene: TRBV18
CDR3nt: TGTGCCAGCTCACCGTCCGGGACAGCCAAAAACATTCAGTACTTC
CDR3aa: CASSPSGTAKNIQYF

j_gene: TRBJ2-5
len: 15
abundance: -
d_gene: TRBD2
v_gene: TRBV7-2
CDR3nt: TGTGCCAGCAGCTTCTCTGGCTCTAGCGGGGAGACCCAGTACTTC
CDR3aa: CASSFSGSSGETQYF

j_gene: TRBJ1-1
len: 14
abundance: -
d_gene: TRBD1
v_gene: TRBV18
CDR3nt: TGTGCCAGCTCACCGGGGACAGCGAACACTGAAGCTTTCTTT
CDR3aa: CASSPGTANTEAFF

j_gene: TRBJ2-3
len: 12
abundance: -
d_gene: -
v_gene: TRBV5-1
CDR3nt: TGCGCCAGCAGCTTGGATACAGATACGCAGTATTTT
CDR3aa: CASSLDTDTQYF

j_gene: TRBJ1-4
len: 13
abundance: -
d_gene: -
v_gene: TRBV2
CDR3nt: TGTGCCAGCTCCTGGGGTGGGAATGAAAAACTGTTTTTT
CDR3aa: CASSWGGNEKLFF

j_gene: TRBJ2-1
len: 13
abundance: -
d_gene: -
v_gene: TRBV11-2
CDR3nt: TGTGCCAGCAGCTTAGATAGAGAGAATGAGCAGTTCTTC
CDR3aa: CASSLDRENEQFF

j_gene: TRBJ1-4
len: 15
abundance: -
d_gene: -
v_gene: TRBV18
CDR3nt: TGTGCCAGCTCATACACGACAGGACAAAATGAAAAACTGTTTTTT
CDR3aa: CASSYTTGQNEKLFF

j_gene: TRBJ1-2
len: 18
abundance: -
d_gene: -
v_gene: TRBV5-1
CDR3nt: TGCGCCAGCAGCTTGCAGGGACCTGCGCTGGATATGAACTATGGCTACACCTTC
CDR3aa: CASSLQGPALDMNYGYTF

j_gene: TRBJ2-1
len: 19
abundance: -
d_gene: TRBD2
v_gene: TRBV5-1
CDR3nt: TGCGCCAGCAGCTCGAGGGGACTAGCGGGGGTCAGCTCCTACAATGAGCAGTTCTTC
CDR3aa: CASSSRGLAGVSSYNEQFF

j_gene: TRBJ2-1
len: 17
abundance: once
d_gene: TRBD2
v_gene: TRBV4-3
CDR3nt: TGCGCCAGCAGCCAGCTAGCGGGTCCGTTCTCCTACAATGAGCAGTTCTTC
CDR3aa: CASSQLAGPFSYNEQFF

j_gene: TRBJ2-5
len: 17
abundance: -
d_gene: TRBD2
v_gene: TRBV14
CDR3nt: TGTGCCAGCAGCCTGAGAATCCAGCGGGGTATCCAAGAGACCCAGTACTTC
CDR3aa: CASSLRIQRGIQETQYF

j_gene: TRBJ1-1
len: 15
abundance: -
d_gene: -
v_gene: TRBV11-1
CDR3nt: TGTGCCAGCAGCTGGAAACAGGGTAAGAGCACTGAAGCTTTCTTT
CDR3aa: CASSWKQGKSTEAFF

j_gene: TRBJ2-5
len: 16
abundance: -
d_gene: -
v_gene: TRBV4-1
CDR3nt: TGCGCCAGCAGCCAAGATCTTAACACCGCTGCGGAGACCCAGTACTTC
CDR3aa: CASSQDLNTAAETQYF

j_gene: TRBJ2-1
len: 11
abundance: -
d_gene: -
v_gene: TRBV11-3
CDR3nt: TGTGCCAGCAGCTTAAAGGGTGAGCAGTTCTTC
CDR3aa: CASSLKGEQFF

j_gene: TRBJ2-5
len: 18
abundance: -
d_gene: TRBD2
v_gene: TRBV27
CDR3nt: TGTGCCAGCAGCCTAAGGACTAGCGGGGGGGCAGTAGGGGAGACCCAGTACTTC
CDR3aa: CASSLRTSGGAVGETQYF